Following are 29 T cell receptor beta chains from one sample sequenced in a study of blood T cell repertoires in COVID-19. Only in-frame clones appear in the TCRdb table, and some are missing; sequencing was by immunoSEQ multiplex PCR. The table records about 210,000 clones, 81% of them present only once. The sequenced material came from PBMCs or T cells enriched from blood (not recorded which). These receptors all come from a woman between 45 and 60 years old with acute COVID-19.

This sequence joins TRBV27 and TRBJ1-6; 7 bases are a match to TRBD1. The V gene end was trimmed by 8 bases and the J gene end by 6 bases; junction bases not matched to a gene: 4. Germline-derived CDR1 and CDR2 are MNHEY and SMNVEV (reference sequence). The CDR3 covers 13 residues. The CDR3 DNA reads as TGTGCCAGCGGCGGACAGGCTAATTCACCCCTCCACTTT. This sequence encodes CASGGQANSPLHF.

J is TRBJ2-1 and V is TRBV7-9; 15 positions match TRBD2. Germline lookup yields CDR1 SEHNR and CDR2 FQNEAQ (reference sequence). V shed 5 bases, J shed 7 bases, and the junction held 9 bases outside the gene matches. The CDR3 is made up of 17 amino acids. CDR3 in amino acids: CASSAGTSGGRRNEQFF. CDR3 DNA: TGTGCCAGCAGCGCTGGGACTAGCGGGGGGCGGAGAAATGAGCAGTTCTTC.

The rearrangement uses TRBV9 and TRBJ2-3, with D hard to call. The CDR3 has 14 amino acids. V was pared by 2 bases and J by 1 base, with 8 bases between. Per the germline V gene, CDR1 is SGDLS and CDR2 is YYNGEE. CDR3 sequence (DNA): TGTGCCAGCAGCGTCTATCGAGGCACAGATACGCAGTATTTT. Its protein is CASSVYRGTDTQYF. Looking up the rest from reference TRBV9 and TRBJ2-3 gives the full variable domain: DSGVTQTPKHLITATGQRVTLRCSPRSGDLSVYWYQQSLDQGLQFLIQYYNGEERAKGNILERFSAQQFPDLHSELNLSSLELGDSALYFCASSVYRGTDTQYFGPGTRLTVL.

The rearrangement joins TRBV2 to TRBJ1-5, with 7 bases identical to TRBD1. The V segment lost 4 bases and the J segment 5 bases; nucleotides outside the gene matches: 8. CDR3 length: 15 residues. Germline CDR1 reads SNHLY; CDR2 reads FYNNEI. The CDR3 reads CASSGQQGPDQPQHF. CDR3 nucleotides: TGTGCCAGCAGTGGTCAACAGGGGCCTGATCAGCCCCAGCATTTT. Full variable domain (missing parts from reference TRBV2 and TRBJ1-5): EPEVTQTPSHQVTQMGQEVILRCVPISNHLYFYWYRQILGQKVEFLVSFYNNEISEKSEIFDDQFSVERPDGSNFTLKIRSTKLEDSAMYFCASSGQQGPDQPQHFGDGTRLSIL.

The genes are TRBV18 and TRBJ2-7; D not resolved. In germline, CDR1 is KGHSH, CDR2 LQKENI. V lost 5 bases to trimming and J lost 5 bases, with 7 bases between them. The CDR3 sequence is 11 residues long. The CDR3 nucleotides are TGTGCCAGCTCATCCCTCGACGAGCAGTACTTC. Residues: CASSSLDEQYF.

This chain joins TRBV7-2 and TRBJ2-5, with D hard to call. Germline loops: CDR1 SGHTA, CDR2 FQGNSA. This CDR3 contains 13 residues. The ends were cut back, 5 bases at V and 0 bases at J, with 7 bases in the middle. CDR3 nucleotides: TGTGCCAGCAGCAATGTATACCAAGAGACCCAGTACTTC. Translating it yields CASSNVYQETQYF.

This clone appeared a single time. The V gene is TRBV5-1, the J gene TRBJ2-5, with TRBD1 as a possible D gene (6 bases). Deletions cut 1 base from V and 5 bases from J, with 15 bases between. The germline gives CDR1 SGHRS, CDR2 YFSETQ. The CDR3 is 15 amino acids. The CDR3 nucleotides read TGCGCCAGCAGCTTGCGGGGACACTCTTTGGAGACCCAGTACTTC. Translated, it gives CASSLRGHSLETQYF.

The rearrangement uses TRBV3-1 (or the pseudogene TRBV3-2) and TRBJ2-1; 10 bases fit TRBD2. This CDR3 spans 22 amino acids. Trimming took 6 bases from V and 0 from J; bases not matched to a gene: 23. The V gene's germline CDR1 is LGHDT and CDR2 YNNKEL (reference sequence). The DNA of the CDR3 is TGTGCCAGCAGGAGGGGCCAAGATCGTTTAGCGGGAGGACTAAGCTCCTACAATGAGCAGTTCTTC. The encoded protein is CASRRGQDRLAGGLSSYNEQFF.

The CDR3 is CASSLDPGQANYGYTF. CDR3 bases: TGCGCCAGCAGCTTGGATCCGGGACAAGCTAACTATGGCTACACCTTC. The rearrangement links TRBV5-1 to TRBJ1-2; possible D gene TRBD1, 6 bases. From germline, CDR1 is SGHRS and CDR2 YFSETQ. The CDR3 contains 16 residues. Trimming shortened V by 0 bases and J by 0 bases, and 12 bases separated the two germline ends.

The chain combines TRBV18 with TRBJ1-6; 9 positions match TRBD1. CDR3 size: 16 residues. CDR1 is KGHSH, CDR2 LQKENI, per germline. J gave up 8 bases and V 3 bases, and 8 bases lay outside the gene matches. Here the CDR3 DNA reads TGTGCCAGCTCACCTTTCCCGGGACAGGGCGATTCACCCCTCCACTTT. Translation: CASSPFPGQGDSPLHF.

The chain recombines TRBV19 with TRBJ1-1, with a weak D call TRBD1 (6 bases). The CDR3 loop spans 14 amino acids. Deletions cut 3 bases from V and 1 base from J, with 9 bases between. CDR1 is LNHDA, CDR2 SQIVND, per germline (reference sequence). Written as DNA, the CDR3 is TGTGCCAGTAGTATGTCGGACAGGAACACTGAAGCTTTCTTT. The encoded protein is CASSMSDRNTEAFF.

The CDR3 region is CASSFGRDSYEQYF. CDR3 nucleotides: TGTGCCAGCAGTTTCGGCAGGGACTCCTACGAGCAGTACTTC. V usage is TRBV6-2 or TRBV6-3 and J usage is TRBJ2-7; a possible D gene is TRBD1 (5 bases). Germline V gives CDR1 MNHEY, CDR2 SVGEGT. V lost 4 bases and J lost 0, with 10 bases in between. The length of the CDR3 is 14 residues.

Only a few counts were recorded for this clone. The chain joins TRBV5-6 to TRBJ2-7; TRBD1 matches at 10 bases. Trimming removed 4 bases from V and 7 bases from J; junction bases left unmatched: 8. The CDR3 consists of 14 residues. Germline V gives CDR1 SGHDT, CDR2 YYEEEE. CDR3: CASSMGGQGREQYF. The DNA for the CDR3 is TGTGCCAGCAGCATGGGGGGACAGGGGAGGGAGCAGTACTTC.

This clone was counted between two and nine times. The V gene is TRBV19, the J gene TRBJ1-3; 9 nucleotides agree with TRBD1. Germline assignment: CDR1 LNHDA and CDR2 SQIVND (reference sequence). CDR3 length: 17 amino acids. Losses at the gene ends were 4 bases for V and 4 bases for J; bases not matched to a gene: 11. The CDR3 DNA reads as TGTGCCAGTAGTAACCTATGGACAGGGGATGGCGGAAACACCATATATTTT. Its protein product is CASSNLWTGDGGNTIYF.

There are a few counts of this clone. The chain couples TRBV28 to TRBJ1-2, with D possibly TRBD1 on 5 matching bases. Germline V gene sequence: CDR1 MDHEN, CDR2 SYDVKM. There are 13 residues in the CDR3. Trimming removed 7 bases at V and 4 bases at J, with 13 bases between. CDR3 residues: CASTSLGVYGYTF. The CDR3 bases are TGTGCCAGCACCTCGCTAGGGGTCTATGGCTACACCTTC.

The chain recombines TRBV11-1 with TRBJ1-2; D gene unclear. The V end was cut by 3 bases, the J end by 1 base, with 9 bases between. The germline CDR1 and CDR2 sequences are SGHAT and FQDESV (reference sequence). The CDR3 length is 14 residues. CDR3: CASSFNLNNYGYTF. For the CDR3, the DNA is TGTGCCAGCAGCTTCAACCTAAATAACTATGGCTACACCTTC.

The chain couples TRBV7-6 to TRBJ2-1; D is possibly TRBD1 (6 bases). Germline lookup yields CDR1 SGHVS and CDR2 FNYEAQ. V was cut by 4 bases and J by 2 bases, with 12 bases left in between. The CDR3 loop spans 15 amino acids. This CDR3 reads CASSSNRATYNEQFF. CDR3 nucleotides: TGTGCCAGCAGCTCAAACAGGGCTACCTACAATGAGCAGTTCTTC.

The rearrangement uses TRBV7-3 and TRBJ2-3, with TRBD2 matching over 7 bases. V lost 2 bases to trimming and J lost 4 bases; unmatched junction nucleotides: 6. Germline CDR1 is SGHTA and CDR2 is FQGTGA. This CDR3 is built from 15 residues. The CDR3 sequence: CASSLFGGSADTQYF. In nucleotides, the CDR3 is TGTGCCAGCAGCTTATTTGGCGGGAGTGCAGATACGCAGTATTTT.

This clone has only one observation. DNA for the CDR3: TGTGCCAGCAGCTCTGGCTCCGACAGGAGATTATATGGCTACACCTTC. Residues: CASSSGSDRRLYGYTF. The chain couples TRBV7-2 to TRBJ1-2; D might be TRBD1 (6 bases). The CDR3 extends over 16 amino acids. Germline V CDR1 and CDR2: SGHTA, FQGNSA. Trimming took 4 bases from V and 5 from J, leaving 20 bases between them.

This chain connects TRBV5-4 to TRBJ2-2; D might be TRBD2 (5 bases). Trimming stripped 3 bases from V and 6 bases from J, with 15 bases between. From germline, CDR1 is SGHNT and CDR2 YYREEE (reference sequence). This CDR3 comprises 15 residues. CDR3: CASSSLLVSAGELFF. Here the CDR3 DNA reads TGTGCCAGCAGCTCGCTACTAGTGTCGGCCGGGGAGCTGTTTTTT.

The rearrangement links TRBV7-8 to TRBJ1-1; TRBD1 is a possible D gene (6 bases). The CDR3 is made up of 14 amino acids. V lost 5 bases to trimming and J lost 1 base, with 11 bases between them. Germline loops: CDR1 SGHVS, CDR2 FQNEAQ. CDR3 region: CASSPGTPNTEAFF. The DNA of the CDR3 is TGTGCCAGCAGCCCCGGGACACCGAACACTGAAGCTTTCTTT.

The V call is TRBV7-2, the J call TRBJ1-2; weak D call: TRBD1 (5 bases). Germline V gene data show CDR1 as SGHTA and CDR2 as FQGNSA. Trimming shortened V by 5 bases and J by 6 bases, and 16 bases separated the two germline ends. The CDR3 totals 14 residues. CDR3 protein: CASSPTPDIDGYTF. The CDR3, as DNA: TGTGCCAGCAGCCCAACCCCGGACATAGATGGCTACACCTTC.

The chain's CDR3 is CASSLAVLRGGGYTF. In DNA form, the CDR3 reads TGCGCCAGCAGCTTGGCTGTCCTCAGGGGTGGCGGCTACACCTTC. The chain combines TRBV5-1 with TRBJ1-2; tentative D call: TRBD1 (6 bases). The CDR3 sequence is 15 residues long. Germline V CDR1 and CDR2: SGHRS, YFSETQ. V gave up 0 bases and J gave up 8 bases, with 17 bases separating them.

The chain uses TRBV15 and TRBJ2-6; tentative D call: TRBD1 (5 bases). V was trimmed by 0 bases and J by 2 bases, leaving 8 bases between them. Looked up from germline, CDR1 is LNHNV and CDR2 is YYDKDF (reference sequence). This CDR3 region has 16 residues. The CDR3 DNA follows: TGTGCCACCAGCAGAGATTGGGGCGCTGGGGCCAACGTCCTGACTTTC. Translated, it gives CATSRDWGAGANVLTF.

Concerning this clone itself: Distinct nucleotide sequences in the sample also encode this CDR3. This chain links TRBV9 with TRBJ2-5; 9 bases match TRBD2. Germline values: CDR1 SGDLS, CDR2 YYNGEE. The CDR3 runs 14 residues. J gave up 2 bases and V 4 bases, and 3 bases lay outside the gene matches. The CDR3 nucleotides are TGTGCCAGCAGCCCGGCGGGGGGGCAAGAGACCCAGTACTTC. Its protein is CASSPAGGQETQYF.

The chain's CDR3 is CASSQGRGTDTQYF. The CDR3 nucleotides read TGTGCCAGCTCACAAGGCAGGGGCACAGATACGCAGTATTTT. The genes are TRBV18 and TRBJ2-3; a possible D gene is TRBD1 (5 bases). CDR1 and CDR2 (germline): KGHSH, LQKENI. V lost 4 bases and J lost 1, with 9 bases in between. This CDR3 has 14 residues. The full variable domain, in which reference TRBV18 and TRBJ2-3 provide the parts outside the CDR3, is NAGVMQNPRHLVRRRGQEARLRCSPMKGHSHVYWYRQLPEEGLKFMVYLQKENIIDESGMPKERFSAEFPKEGPSILRIQQVVRGDSAAYFCASSQGRGTDTQYFGPGTRLTVL.

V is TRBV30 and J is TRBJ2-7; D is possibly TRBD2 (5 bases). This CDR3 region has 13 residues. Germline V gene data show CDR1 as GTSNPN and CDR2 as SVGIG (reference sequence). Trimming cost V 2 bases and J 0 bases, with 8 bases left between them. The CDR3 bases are TGTGCCTGGAGTCGGACTTCCTCCTACGAGCAGTACTTC. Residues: CAWSRTSSYEQYF.

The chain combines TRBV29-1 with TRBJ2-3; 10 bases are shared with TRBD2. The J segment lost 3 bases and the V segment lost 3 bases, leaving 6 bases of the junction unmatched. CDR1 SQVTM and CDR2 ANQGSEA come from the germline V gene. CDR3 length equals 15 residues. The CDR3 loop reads CSVDGLAGATDTQYF. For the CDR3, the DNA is TGCAGCGTTGATGGGCTAGCGGGAGCAACAGATACGCAGTATTTT.

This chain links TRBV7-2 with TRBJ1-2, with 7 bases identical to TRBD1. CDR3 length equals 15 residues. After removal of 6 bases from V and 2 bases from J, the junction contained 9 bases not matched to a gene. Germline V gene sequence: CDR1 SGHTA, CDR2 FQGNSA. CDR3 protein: CASRRGGQSNYGYTF. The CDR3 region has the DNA TGTGCCAGCAGGCGAGGGGGACAGAGCAACTATGGCTACACCTTC. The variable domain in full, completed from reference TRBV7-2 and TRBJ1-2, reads GAGVSQSPSNKVTEKGKDVELRCDPISGHTALYWYRQSLGQGLEFLIYFQGNSAPDKSGLPSDRFSAERTGGSVSTLTIQRTQQEDSAVYLCASRRGGQSNYGYTFGSGTRLTVV.